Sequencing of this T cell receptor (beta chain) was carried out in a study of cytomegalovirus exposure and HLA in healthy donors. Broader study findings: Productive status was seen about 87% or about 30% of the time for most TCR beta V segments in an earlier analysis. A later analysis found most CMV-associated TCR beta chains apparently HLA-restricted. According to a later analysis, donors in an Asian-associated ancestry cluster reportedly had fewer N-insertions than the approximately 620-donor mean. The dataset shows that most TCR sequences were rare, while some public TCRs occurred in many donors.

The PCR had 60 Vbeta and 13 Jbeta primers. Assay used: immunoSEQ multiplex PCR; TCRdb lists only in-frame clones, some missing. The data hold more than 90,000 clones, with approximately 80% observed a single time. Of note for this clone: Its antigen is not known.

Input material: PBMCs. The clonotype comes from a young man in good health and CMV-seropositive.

The CDR3 bases are TGCGCCAGCAGCTTGATCGGGGCCGGGGAGCTGTTTTTT. Protein product: CASSLIGAGELFF. This chain connects TRBV5-1 to TRBJ2-2; a possible D gene is TRBD2 (5 bases). V lost 1 base, J lost 6 bases, and 7 bases lay in between. CDR1 SGHRS and CDR2 YFSETQ come from the germline V gene. CDR3 size: 13 residues.